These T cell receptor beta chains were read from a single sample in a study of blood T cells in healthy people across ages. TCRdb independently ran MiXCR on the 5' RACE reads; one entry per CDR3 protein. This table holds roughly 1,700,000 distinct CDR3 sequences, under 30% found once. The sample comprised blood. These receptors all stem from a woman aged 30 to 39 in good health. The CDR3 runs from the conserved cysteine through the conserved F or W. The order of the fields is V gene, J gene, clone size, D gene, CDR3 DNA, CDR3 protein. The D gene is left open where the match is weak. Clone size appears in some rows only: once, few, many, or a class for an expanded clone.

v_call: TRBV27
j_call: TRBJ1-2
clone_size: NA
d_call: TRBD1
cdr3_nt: TGTGCCAGCAGTTTAGGGACAGGGCACTATGGCTACACCTTC
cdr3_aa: CASSLGTGHYGYTF

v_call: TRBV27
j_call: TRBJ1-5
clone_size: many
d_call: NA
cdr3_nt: TGTGCCAGCAGTCGAGGGGATGGACAGCCCCAGCATTTT
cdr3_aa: CASSRGDGQPQHF

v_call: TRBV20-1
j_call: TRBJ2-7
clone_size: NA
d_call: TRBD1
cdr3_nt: TGCAGTGCGGCCGGACAGGGGGCTTACGAGCAGTACTTC
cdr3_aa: CSAAGQGAYEQYF

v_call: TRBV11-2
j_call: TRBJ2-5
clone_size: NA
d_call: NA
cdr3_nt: TGTGCCAGCAGCTTAGATGATTCGGAGACCCAGTACTTC
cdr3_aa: CASSLDDSETQYF

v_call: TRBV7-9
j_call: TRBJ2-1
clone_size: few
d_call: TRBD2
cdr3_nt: TGTGCCAGCAGCTTCACCCCAGCGGGAGGCACCCTTTACAATGAGCAGTTCTTC
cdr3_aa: CASSFTPAGGTLYNEQFF

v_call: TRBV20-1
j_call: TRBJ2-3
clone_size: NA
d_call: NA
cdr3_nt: TGCAGTGTTGGGACCCAGAGCACAGGTACGCAGTATTTT
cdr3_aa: CSVGTQSTGTQYF

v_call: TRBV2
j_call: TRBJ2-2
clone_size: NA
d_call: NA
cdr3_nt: TGTGCCAGCGAAGGGGCCGGCCAGCAAGGGACCGGGGAGCTGTTTTTT
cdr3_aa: CASEGAGQQGTGELFF

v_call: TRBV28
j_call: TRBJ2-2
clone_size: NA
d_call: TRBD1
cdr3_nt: TGTGCCAGCAGTCTGGGACTGGGACAGGGGAACACCGGGGAGCTGTTTTTT
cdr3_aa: CASSLGLGQGNTGELFF

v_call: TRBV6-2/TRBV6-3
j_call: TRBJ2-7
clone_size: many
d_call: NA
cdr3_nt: NA
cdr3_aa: CASSYTSGRVGTGQREQYF

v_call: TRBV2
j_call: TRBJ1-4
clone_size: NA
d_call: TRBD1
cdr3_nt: TGTGCCAGCAGTAGACAGGGCGGTAGGGGTGAAAAACTGTTTTTT
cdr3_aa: CASSRQGGRGEKLFF

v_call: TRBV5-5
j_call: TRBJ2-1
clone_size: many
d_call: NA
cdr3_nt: TGTGCCAGCAGCTTGGCACAGGCCTACAATGAGCAGTTCTTC
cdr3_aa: CASSLAQAYNEQFF

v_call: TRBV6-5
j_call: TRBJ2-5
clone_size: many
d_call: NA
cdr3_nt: TGTGCCAGCACCCACGGGGAGACCCAGTACTTC
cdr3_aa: CASTHGETQYF

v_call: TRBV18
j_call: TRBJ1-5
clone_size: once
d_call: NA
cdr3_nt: TGTGCCAGCTCAAACGACCCGAATCAGCCCCAGCATTTT
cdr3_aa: CASSNDPNQPQHF

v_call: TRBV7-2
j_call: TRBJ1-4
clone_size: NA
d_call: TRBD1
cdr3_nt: TGTGCCAGCAGCTTACCGCGGTCAGGGGGTAATGAAAAACTGTTTTTT
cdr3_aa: CASSLPRSGGNEKLFF

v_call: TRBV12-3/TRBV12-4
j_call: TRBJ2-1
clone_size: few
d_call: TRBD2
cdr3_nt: TGTGCCAGCAGTTCCTCACTAGCGGGGTACAATGAGCAGTTCTTC
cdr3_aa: CASSSSLAGYNEQFF

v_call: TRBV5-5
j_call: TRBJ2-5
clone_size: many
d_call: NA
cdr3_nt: TGTGCCAGCAGCATGGGGACACTCCAAGAGACCCAGTACTTC
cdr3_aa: CASSMGTLQETQYF

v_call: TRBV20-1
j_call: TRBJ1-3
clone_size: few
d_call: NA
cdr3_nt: TGCAGTGCTCTCCTAAGTACAGCTGGAAACACCATATATTTT
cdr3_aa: CSALLSTAGNTIYF

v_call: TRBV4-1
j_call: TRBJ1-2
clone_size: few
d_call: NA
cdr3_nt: TGCGCCAGCAGCCAAGTTGGAGACCCAAACTATGGCTACACCTTC
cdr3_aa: CASSQVGDPNYGYTF

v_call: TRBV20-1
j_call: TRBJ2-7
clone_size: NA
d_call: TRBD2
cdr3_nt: TGCAGTGCTATACCGGGACTAGCGGCCCCCTACGAGCAGTACTTC
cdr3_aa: CSAIPGLAAPYEQYF

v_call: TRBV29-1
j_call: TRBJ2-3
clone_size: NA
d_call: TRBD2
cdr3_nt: TGCAGCGCCCCGGGACTAGCGGGATCGAACCGGAATACGCAGTATTTT
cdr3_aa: CSAPGLAGSNRNTQYF

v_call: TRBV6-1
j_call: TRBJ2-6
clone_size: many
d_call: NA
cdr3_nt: TGTGCCAGCAGTGAATCATCTTTGCCCTTCTCTGGGGCCAACGTCCTGACTTTC
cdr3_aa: CASSESSLPFSGANVLTF

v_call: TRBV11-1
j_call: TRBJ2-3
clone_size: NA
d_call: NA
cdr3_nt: TGTGCCAGCAGCTTAAGGGCAGGAGATCCAAGCACAGATACGCAGTATTTT
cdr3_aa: CASSLRAGDPSTDTQYF

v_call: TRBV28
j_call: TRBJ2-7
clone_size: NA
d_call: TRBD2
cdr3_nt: TGTGCCAGCTTCGGCGGGAGCTACGAGCAGTACTTC
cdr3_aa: CASFGGSYEQYF

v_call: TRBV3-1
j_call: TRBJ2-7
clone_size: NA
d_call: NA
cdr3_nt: TGTGCCGGCAGCCAACTACCCCTCGAGCAGTACTTC
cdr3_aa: CAGSQLPLEQYF

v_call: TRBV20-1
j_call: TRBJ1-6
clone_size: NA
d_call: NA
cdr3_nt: TGCAGTGCTAGTCCCCCCGGCGCCTGGGATTCACCCCGCCACTTT
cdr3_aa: CSASPPGAWDSPRHF

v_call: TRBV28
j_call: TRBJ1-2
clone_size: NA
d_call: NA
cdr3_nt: TGTGCCAGCAGCCCCGGGCGGGGTAATGGCTACACCTTC
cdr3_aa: CASSPGRGNGYTF

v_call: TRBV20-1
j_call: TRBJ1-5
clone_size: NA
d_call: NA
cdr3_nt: TGCAGTGCTAGGGTGGGGCGAGGGCAGCCCCAGCATTTT
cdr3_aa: CSARVGRGQPQHF

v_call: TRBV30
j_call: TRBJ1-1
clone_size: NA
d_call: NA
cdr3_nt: TGTGCCTGGAGTTCCGGGACAAGAAACACTGAAGCTTTCTTT
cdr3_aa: CAWSSGTRNTEAFF

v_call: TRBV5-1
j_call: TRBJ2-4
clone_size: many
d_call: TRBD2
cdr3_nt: TGCGCCAGCAGCTTGGTCGCGGGAGAGGCCCTAGGTGGTCAGTACTTC
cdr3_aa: CASSLVAGEALGGQYF

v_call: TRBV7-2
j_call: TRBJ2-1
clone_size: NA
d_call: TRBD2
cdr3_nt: TGTGCCAGCAGCTTGGTTGGGGTAGCGGGAGCGGATGAGCAGTTCTTC
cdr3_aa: CASSLVGVAGADEQFF

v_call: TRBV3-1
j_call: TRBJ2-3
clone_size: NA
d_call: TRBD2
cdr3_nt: TGCGCCAGCAGCCTCTGGGGCGGGGGGGCTGGTACAGATACGCAGTATTTT
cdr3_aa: CASSLWGGGAGTDTQYF

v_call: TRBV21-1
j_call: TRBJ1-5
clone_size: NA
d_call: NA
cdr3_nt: TGTGCCAGCAGCTCCTACGGGACACTGAATCGGCCCCAGCATTTT
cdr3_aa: CASSSYGTLNRPQHF

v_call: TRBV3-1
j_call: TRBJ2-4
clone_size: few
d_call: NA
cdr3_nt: TGTGCCAGCAGCCAAGCCGTCGGTGGGAAGTACTTC
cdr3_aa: CASSQAVGGKYF

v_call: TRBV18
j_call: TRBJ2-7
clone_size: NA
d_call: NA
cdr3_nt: TGTGCCAGCTCACCAGAGCTGTCCACCTACAATGAGCAGTACTTC
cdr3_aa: CASSPELSTYNEQYF

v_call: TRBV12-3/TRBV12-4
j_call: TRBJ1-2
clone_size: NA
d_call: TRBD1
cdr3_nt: TGTGCCAGCAGTTTCCTGACAGGGTTGTATGGCTACACCTTC
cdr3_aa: CASSFLTGLYGYTF

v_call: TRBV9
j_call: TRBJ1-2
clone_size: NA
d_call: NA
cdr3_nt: TGTGCCAGCAGCGCGACACTAAACTATGGCTACACCTTC
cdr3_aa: CASSATLNYGYTF

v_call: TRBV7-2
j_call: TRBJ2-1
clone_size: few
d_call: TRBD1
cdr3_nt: TGTGCCAGCAGATATAGGGGGCTCGGCGATGAGCAGTTCTTC
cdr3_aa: CASRYRGLGDEQFF

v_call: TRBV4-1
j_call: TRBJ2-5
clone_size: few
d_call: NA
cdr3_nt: TGCGCCAGCAGCCAGGGGGGGGCCCAGAAGACCCAGTACTTC
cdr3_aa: CASSQGGAQKTQYF

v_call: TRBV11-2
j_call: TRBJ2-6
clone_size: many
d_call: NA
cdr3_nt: TGTGCCAGCAGCTTTGGTTTAAGGAGGTCTGGGGCCAACGTCCTGACTTTC
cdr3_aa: CASSFGLRRSGANVLTF

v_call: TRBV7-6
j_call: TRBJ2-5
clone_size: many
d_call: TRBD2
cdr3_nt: TGTGCCAGCAGCTTAGCGTTTCCAGCGGGGGAGACCCAGTACTTC
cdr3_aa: CASSLAFPAGETQYF

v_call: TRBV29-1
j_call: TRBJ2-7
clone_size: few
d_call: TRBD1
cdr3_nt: TGCAGCGTTGAAGTGGGGACAGTCCCCTACGAGCAGTACTTC
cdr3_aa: CSVEVGTVPYEQYF

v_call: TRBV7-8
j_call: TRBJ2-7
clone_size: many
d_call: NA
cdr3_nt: TGTGCCAGCAGCTTAGCCATTGGAACACTCCACGTCGGGTACTTC
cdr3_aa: CASSLAIGTLHVGYF

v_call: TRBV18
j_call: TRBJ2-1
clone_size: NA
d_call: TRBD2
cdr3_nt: TGTGCCAGCCAACTAGCGGGAGGAAGTAATGAGCAGTTCTTC
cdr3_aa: CASQLAGGSNEQFF

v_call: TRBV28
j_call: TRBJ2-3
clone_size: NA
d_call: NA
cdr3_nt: TGTGCCAGCAGTCCCCCCCAGGGGAGGACAGATACGCAGTATTTT
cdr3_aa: CASSPPQGRTDTQYF

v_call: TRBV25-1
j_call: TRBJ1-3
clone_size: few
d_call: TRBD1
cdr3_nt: TGTGCCAGCACCCCAGACAGGGCCCACTCTGGAAACACCATATATTTT
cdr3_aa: CASTPDRAHSGNTIYF

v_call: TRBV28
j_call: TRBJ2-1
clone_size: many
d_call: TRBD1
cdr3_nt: TGTGCCAGCAGCCTTCAAACAGGGGGGCAGCAGTTCTTC
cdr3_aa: CASSLQTGGQQFF

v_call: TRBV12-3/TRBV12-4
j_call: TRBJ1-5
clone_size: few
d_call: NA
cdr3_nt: TGTGCCAGCAGTTCATTAGCGCAGCCCCAGCATTTT
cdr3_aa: CASSSLAQPQHF

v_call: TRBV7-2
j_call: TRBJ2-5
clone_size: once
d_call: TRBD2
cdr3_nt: TGTGCCAGCAGTCCAGGGACTAGCGGCGTAGAGACCCAGTACTTC
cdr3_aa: CASSPGTSGVETQYF

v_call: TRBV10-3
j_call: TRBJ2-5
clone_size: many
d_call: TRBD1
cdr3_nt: TGTGCCATCAGTGAGACAGGGGGCGGAGAGACCCAGTACTTC
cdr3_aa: CAISETGGGETQYF

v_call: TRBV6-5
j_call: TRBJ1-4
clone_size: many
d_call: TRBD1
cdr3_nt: TGTGCCAGCAGGCGGACAGGCTTTAATGAAAAACTGTTTTTT
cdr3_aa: CASRRTGFNEKLFF

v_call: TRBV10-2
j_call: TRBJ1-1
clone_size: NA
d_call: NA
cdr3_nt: TGCGCCAGCAGTAGATACAGGGAGAACACTGAAGCTTTCTTT
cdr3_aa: CASSRYRENTEAFF

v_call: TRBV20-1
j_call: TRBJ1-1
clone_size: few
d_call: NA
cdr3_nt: TGCAGTCCCCGACAAACACTTAACACTGAAGCTTTCTTT
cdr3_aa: CSPRQTLNTEAFF